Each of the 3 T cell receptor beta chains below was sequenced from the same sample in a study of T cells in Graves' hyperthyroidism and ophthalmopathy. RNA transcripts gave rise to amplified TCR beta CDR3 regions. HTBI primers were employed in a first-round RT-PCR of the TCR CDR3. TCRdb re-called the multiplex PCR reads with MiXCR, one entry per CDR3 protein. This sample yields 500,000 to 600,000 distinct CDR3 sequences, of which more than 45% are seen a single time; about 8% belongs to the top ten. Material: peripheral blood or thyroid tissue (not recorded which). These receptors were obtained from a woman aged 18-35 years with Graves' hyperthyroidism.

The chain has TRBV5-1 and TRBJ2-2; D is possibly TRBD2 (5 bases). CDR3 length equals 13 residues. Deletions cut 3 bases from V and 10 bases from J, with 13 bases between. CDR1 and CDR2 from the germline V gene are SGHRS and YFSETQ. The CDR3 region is CASSSVDWAELFF. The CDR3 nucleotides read TGCGCCAGCAGCTCGGTGGACTGGGCGGAGCTGTTTTTT. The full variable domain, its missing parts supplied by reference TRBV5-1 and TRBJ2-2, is KAGVTQTPRYLIKTRGQQVTLSCSPISGHRSVSWYQQTPGQGLQFLFEYFSETQRNKGNFPGRFSGRQFSNSRSEMNVSTLELGDSALYLCASSSVDWAELFFGEGSRLTVL.

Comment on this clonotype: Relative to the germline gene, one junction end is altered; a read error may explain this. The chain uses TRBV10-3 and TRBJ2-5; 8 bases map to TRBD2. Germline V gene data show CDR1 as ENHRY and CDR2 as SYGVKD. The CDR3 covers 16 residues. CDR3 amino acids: CASSGERESRGETQYF. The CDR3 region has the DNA TGTGCCAGCAGTGGCGAGCGGGAGAGCCGAGGGGAGACCCAGTACTTC.

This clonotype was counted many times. CDR3 nucleotides: TGTGCCTGGAGGACGGGGGATCGGGCTTTCTTT. This translates into CAWRTGDRAFF. J is TRBJ1-1 and V is TRBV30, with D maybe TRBD1 (5 bases). Germline V gene lookup returns CDR1 GTSNPN and CDR2 SVGIG (reference sequence). V was cut by 3 bases and J by 11 bases, with 13 bases left in between. The CDR3 consists of 11 residues.